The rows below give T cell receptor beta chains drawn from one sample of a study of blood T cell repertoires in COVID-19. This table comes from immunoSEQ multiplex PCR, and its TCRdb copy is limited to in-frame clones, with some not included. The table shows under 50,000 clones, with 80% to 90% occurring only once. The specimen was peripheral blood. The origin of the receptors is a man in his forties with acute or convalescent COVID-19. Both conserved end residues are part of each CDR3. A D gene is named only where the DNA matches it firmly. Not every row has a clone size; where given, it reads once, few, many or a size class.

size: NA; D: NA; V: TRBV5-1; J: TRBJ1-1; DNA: TGCGCCAGCAGCGGGGGACAGAACACTGAAGCTTTCTTT; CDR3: CASSGGQNTEAFF
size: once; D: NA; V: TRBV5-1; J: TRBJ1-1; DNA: TGCGCCAGCAGCTTTGGCAAGAACACTGAAGCTTTCTTT; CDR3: CASSFGKNTEAFF
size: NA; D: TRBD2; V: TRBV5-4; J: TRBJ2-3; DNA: TGTGCCAGCTATTTCCAGACTAGCAGCGATACGCAGTATTTT; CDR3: CASYFQTSSDTQYF
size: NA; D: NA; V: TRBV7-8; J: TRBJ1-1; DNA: TGTGCCAGCAGCTTAATACCCGAGGGCAAGAACACTGAAGCTTTCTTT; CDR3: CASSLIPEGKNTEAFF
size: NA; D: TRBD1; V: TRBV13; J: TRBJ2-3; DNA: TGTGCCAGCAGCTTGACCGGCTGGCGTGACAGGGGGCGAGAAGATACGCAGTATTTT; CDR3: CASSLTGWRDRGREDTQYF
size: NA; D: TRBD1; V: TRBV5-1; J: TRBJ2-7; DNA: TGCGCCAGCAGCTCCGGGACAGGGGTCCCCTACGAGCAGTACTTC; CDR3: CASSSGTGVPYEQYF
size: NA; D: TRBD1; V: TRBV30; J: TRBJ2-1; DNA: TGTGCCTGGACCGCCGGGACAGGGTACAATGAGCAGTTCTTC; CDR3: CAWTAGTGYNEQFF
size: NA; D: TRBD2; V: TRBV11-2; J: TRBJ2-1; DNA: TGTGCCAGCAGCTTAACGGGGGGGCGGAATGAGCAGTTCTTC; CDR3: CASSLTGGRNEQFF
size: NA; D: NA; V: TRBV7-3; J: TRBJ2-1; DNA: TGTGCCAGCAGCTTAGCGGGCCGAAATGAGCAGTTCTTC; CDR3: CASSLAGRNEQFF
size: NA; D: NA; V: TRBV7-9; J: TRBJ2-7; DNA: TGTGCCAGCAGCTCAACTAGTCTTCCCTACGAGCAGTACTTC; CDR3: CASSSTSLPYEQYF
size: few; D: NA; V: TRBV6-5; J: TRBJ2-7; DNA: TGTGCCAGCAGCCAGGGTACAGGGATTCTCGAGCAGTACTTC; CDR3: CASSQGTGILEQYF
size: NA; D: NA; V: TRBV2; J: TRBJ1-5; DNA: TGTGCCAGCAAGAGGAATAGCAATCAGCTCCAGCATTTT; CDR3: CASKRNSNQLQHF
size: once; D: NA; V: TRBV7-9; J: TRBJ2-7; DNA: TGTGCCAGCACAGGAGGGATTTCCTACGAGCAGTACTTC; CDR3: CASTGGISYEQYF
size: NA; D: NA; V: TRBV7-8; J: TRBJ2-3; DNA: TGTGCCAGCAGCTTAATACGAGGGGGTACGCAGTATTTT; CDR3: CASSLIRGGTQYF
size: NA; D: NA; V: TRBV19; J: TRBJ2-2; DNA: TGTGCCAGTAGGATAGCTCCCGGGGAGCTGTTTTTT; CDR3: CASRIAPGELFF
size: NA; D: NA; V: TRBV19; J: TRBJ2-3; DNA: TGTGCCAGTAACCGAGACTTTAGCACAGATACGCAGTATTTT; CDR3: CASNRDFSTDTQYF
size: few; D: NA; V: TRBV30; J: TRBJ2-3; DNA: TGTGCCTGGAGTGTGGGCGGGGTGGGCACAGATACGCAGTATTTT; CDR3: CAWSVGGVGTDTQYF
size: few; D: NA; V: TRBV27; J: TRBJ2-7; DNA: TGTGCCAGCAGGGGAAGACAGCCACTACTGGCCGAGCAGTACTTC; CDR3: CASRGRQPLLAEQYF
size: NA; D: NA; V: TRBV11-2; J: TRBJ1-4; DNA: TGTGCCAGCAGCTTAGAGTCTGCCGGAAAACTGTTTTTT; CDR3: CASSLESAGKLFF
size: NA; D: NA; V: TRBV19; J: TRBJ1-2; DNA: TGTGCCAGTAGTAAGCTGGCGGGGGTTGGCTACACCTTC; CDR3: CASSKLAGVGYTF
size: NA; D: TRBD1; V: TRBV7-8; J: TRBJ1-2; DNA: TGTGCCAGCAGCCTAAGGCTGGGGACAGGGATAAGTGGCTACACCTTC; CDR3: CASSLRLGTGISGYTF
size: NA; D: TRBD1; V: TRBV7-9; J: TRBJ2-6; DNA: TGTGCCAGCAGCCCCAGAGGACAGGGAGGTTCTGGGGCCAACGTCCTGACTTTC; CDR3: CASSPRGQGGSGANVLTF
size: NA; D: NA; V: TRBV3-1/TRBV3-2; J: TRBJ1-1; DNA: TGTGCCAGCAGCGGAGACAGGAACACTGAAGCTTTCTTT; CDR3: CASSGDRNTEAFF
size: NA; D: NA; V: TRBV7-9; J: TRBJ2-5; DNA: TGTGCCAGCAGCACCGGGACTTCAGGCTGGGGGACCCAGTACTTC; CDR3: CASSTGTSGWGTQYF
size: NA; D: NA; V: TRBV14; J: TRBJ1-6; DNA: TGTGCCAGCAGCCAAGTAATCAATTCACCCCTCCACTTT; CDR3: CASSQVINSPLHF
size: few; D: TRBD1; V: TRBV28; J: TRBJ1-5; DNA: TGTGCCAGCAGGACAGGGAACAATCAGCCCCAGCATTTT; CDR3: CASRTGNNQPQHF
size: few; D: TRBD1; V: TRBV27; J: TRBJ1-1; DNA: TGTGCCAGCAGTTTCTCCGGGACAGGGAACACTGAAGCTTTCTTT; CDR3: CASSFSGTGNTEAFF
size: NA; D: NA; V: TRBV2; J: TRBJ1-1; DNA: TGTGCCAGCAGACAAAGCGGAAAGTCTGAAGCTTTCTTT; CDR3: CASRQSGKSEAFF
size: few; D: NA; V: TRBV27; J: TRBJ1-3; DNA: TGTGCCAGCAGTTTGAACTTCGGAAACACCATATATTTT; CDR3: CASSLNFGNTIYF
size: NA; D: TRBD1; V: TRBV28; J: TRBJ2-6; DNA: TGTGCCGGCCGGGACAGGCGTGACTCTGGGGCCAACGTCCTGACTTTC; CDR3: CAGRDRRDSGANVLTF
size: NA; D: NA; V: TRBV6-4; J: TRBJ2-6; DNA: TGTGCCAGCAGTGACGGTCAGTCCTCTGGGGCCAACGTCCTGACTTTC; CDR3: CASSDGQSSGANVLTF
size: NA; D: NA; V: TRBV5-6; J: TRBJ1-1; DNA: TGTGCCAGCTCTTACTTGAACACTGAAGCTTTCTTT; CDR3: CASSYLNTEAFF
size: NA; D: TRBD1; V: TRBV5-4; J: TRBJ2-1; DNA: TGTGCCAGCAGCTTCGGACAGGGGTCCCTCCAGGAGCAGTTCTTC; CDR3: CASSFGQGSLQEQFF
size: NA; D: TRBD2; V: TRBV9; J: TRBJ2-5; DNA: TGTGCCAGCTCTAACGGGGGGGCAGGAGAGACCCAGTACTTC; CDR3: CASSNGGAGETQYF
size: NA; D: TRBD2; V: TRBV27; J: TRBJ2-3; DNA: TGTGCCAGCAGTTTATCGGGGGGGTTGGCAGATACGCAGTATTTT; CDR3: CASSLSGGLADTQYF
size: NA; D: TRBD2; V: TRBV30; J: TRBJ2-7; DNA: TGTGCCTGGAGTAGGGGAGGGGTAGGGTACTTC; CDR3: CAWSRGGVGYF
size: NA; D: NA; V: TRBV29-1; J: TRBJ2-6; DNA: TGCAGCGCTGGACAGCTCGACTCTGGGGCCAACGTCCTGACTTTC; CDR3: CSAGQLDSGANVLTF
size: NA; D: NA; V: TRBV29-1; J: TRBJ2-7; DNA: TGCAGCGTTGTTTGGGGGAGGGAGCAGTACTTC; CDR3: CSVVWGREQYF
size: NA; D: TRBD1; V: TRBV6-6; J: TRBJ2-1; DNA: TGTGCCAGCAGCCCCGGCGACAGGGTGGTCAATGAGCAGTTCTTC; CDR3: CASSPGDRVVNEQFF
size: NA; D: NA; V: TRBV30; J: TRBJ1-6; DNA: TGTGCCTGGAGTACACAGGGATATTCACCCCTCCACTTT; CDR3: CAWSTQGYSPLHF
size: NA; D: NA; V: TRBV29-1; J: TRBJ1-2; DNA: TGCAGCGTTTCGAGGGACAAAGCTAACTATGGCTACACCTTC; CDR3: CSVSRDKANYGYTF
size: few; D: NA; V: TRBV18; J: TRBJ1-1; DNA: TGTGCCAGCTCACGACAGAAAAATTCCATGAACACTGAAGCTTTCTTT; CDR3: CASSRQKNSMNTEAFF
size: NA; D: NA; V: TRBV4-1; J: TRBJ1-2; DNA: TGCGCCAGCAGCCAAATTGGGGGGGGAGGCGGGTATGGCTACACCTTC; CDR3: CASSQIGGGGGYGYTF
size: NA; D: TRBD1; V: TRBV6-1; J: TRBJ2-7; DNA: TGTGCCAGCAGTGAAAAGGGCGCAGGGGGCTACGAGCAGTACTTC; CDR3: CASSEKGAGGYEQYF
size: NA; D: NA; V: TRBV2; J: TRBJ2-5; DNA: TGTGCCAGCAGTGTCCGTGCTTCGGGACTCCCTCAAGAGACCCAGTACTTC; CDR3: CASSVRASGLPQETQYF
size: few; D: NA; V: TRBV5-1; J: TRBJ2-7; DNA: TGCGCCAGCAGCGTGCTCCTAGGGGACTACGAGCAGTACTTC; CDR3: CASSVLLGDYEQYF